The entry that follows covers one T cell receptor (beta chain) sequence. The antigen is unknown. A much bigger clone sits one base away, suggesting this may be a read error. TCRbeta library preparation incorporated unique molecular identifiers. TCRdb itself ran the PCR reads through MiXCR, one entry per CDR3 protein. The table has about 140,000 distinct CDR3 sequences, about 8.8% seen once; the top ten hold 15% to 20%. These data belong to a study of T-cell reconstitution after alpha-beta-depleted transplantation in children. Broader study findings: Expanded clones from the graft, numbering several hundred, reportedly supplied alpha-beta T cells about two months after transplant. Newly generated T cells supplied most T-cell counts and diversity one year post-transplant.

The CDR3 consists of 15 residues. Germline CDR1 is SGHDT and CDR2 is YYEEEE. This sequence was found in a female patient aged 2 to 10 who had a stem cell transplant for congenital amegakaryocytic thrombocytopenia, so the T cells may come from the graft donor. Sequencing used PBMCs, mostly from graft donor cells, obtained 180 days after TCRalphabeta/CD19-depleted stem cell transplant. The chain joins TRBV5-6 to TRBJ1-6; D unclear. The CDR3 loop is CASSLGTPGGSPHHF. The CDR3 DNA reads TGTGCCAGCAGCTTGGGGACTCCGGGAGGTTCACCCCACCACTTT.